Listed below are T cell receptor beta chains from one sample, sequenced in a study of OX40 agonist ivuxolimab in advanced cancers. The method was immunoSEQ multiplex PCR; TCRdb's version includes in-frame clones alone and lacks a portion of them. The sample holds about 82,000 clones, approximately 86% seen once. The sample in question was CD4+ or CD8+ T cells sorted from blood, obtained in a trial of the OX40 agonist ivuxolimab. Every receptor here comes from an adult with an advanced solid tumor such as melanoma, head and neck, liver or kidney cancer. Each CDR3 is given with its conserved first and last residue. Fields, in order: J gene, D gene, clone size, V gene, CDR3 DNA, CDR3 protein. A D gene is named only where the DNA matches it firmly. A row's size may be missing; if present it is once, few, many or a size class.

j_gene: TRBJ2-1; d_gene: -; abundance: -; v_gene: TRBV4-1; CDR3nt: TGCGCCAGCAGCCAAGAAACGGGCCCCTACAATGAGCAGTTCTTC; CDR3aa: CASSQETGPYNEQFF
j_gene: TRBJ2-3; d_gene: TRBD1; abundance: -; v_gene: TRBV6-1; CDR3nt: TGTGCCAGCAGTGAGCCGGGACAGGGATCAGATACGCAGTATTTT; CDR3aa: CASSEPGQGSDTQYF
j_gene: TRBJ1-2; d_gene: -; abundance: -; v_gene: TRBV19; CDR3nt: TGTGCCAGTAGGAGGGAACAGCGCGCTAACTATGGCTACACCTTC; CDR3aa: CASRREQRANYGYTF
j_gene: TRBJ1-5; d_gene: TRBD1; abundance: few; v_gene: TRBV2; CDR3nt: TGTGCCAGCAGAGCCGGGACAGGGGGCAATCAGCCCCAGCATTTT; CDR3aa: CASRAGTGGNQPQHF
j_gene: TRBJ2-2; d_gene: -; abundance: -; v_gene: TRBV30; CDR3nt: TGTGCCTGGAACCTTGGAGGGGGAGGGTACACCGGGGAGCTGTTTTTT; CDR3aa: CAWNLGGGGYTGELFF
j_gene: TRBJ2-2; d_gene: -; abundance: few; v_gene: TRBV7-9; CDR3nt: TGTGCCAGAGAGCAGGGAAAAACCGGGGAGCTGTTTTTT; CDR3aa: CAREQGKTGELFF
j_gene: TRBJ1-1; d_gene: -; abundance: once; v_gene: TRBV6-6; CDR3nt: TGTGCCAGCAGTCGTGGGGGCACTGAAGCTTTCTTT; CDR3aa: CASSRGGTEAFF
j_gene: TRBJ2-5; d_gene: TRBD2; abundance: -; v_gene: TRBV6-5; CDR3nt: TGTGCCAGCAGCCCCGGGGGCGGGAGGGAAGAGACCCAGTACTTC; CDR3aa: CASSPGGGREETQYF
j_gene: TRBJ2-1; d_gene: -; abundance: -; v_gene: TRBV9; CDR3nt: TGTGCCAGCAACAAACCACGGGACTCCTCCGTCTATGAGCAGTTCTTC; CDR3aa: CASNKPRDSSVYEQFF
j_gene: TRBJ1-4; d_gene: -; abundance: once; v_gene: TRBV10-2; CDR3nt: TGCGCCAGCAGTGCGGTGACAACTAATGAAAAACTGTTTTTT; CDR3aa: CASSAVTTNEKLFF
j_gene: TRBJ2-2; d_gene: -; abundance: -; v_gene: TRBV5-1; CDR3nt: TGCGCCAGCAGCTGGGGCACAGGGCGGACCGGGGAGCTGTTTTTT; CDR3aa: CASSWGTGRTGELFF
j_gene: TRBJ2-7; d_gene: TRBD2; abundance: -; v_gene: TRBV6-4; CDR3nt: TGTGCCAGCAGTAGCGGGGGGGCTTTGTCGAACGAGCAGTACTTC; CDR3aa: CASSSGGALSNEQYF
j_gene: TRBJ2-7; d_gene: TRBD2; abundance: once; v_gene: TRBV7-2; CDR3nt: TGTGCCAGCAGCCCGACTAGCGGAGACTACGAGCAGTACTTC; CDR3aa: CASSPTSGDYEQYF
j_gene: TRBJ1-2; d_gene: TRBD1; abundance: -; v_gene: TRBV5-5; CDR3nt: TGTGCCAGCAGCTTCGGACAGGGCTATGGCTACACCTTC; CDR3aa: CASSFGQGYGYTF
j_gene: TRBJ2-3; d_gene: -; abundance: -; v_gene: TRBV7-3; CDR3nt: TGTGCCAGCAGCTCACAGGGCACAGATACGCAGTATTTT; CDR3aa: CASSSQGTDTQYF
j_gene: TRBJ1-5; d_gene: -; abundance: -; v_gene: TRBV10-3; CDR3nt: TGTGCCATCAGCCCAGAAGGCAATCAGCCCCAGCATTTT; CDR3aa: CAISPEGNQPQHF
j_gene: TRBJ2-7; d_gene: -; abundance: -; v_gene: TRBV10-1; CDR3nt: TGCGCCAGCAGTGATCCCCGGGACGGACCCTACGAGCAGTACTTC; CDR3aa: CASSDPRDGPYEQYF
j_gene: TRBJ2-1; d_gene: -; abundance: -; v_gene: TRBV7-2; CDR3nt: TGTGCCAGCAGCTTCCAGGGAGACGCCTACAATGAGCAGTTCTTC; CDR3aa: CASSFQGDAYNEQFF
j_gene: TRBJ2-7; d_gene: -; abundance: -; v_gene: TRBV2; CDR3nt: TGTGCCAGCAGTGTCAGGGCTTACGAGCAGTACTTC; CDR3aa: CASSVRAYEQYF
j_gene: TRBJ1-5; d_gene: -; abundance: -; v_gene: TRBV5-1; CDR3nt: TGCGCCAGCAGCTTGGAAGGTAGCAATCAGCCCCAGCATTTT; CDR3aa: CASSLEGSNQPQHF
j_gene: TRBJ2-2; d_gene: TRBD1; abundance: -; v_gene: TRBV6-4; CDR3nt: TGTGCCAGCAACCCGACAGGGGGTACCGGGGAGCTGTTTTTT; CDR3aa: CASNPTGGTGELFF
j_gene: TRBJ2-3; d_gene: -; abundance: -; v_gene: TRBV2; CDR3nt: TGTGCCAGCAGGGTACGGGGTGGGAGCGAGTGGGACACAGATACGCAGTATTTT; CDR3aa: CASRVRGGSEWDTDTQYF
j_gene: TRBJ1-6; d_gene: -; abundance: -; v_gene: TRBV4-1; CDR3nt: TGCGCCAGCAGCCAAGAGGGGCAGGGCAACTCACCCCTCCACTTT; CDR3aa: CASSQEGQGNSPLHF
j_gene: TRBJ1-2; d_gene: -; abundance: -; v_gene: TRBV5-1; CDR3nt: TGCGCCAGCAGCGACTTAGGAGGCTACACCTTC; CDR3aa: CASSDLGGYTF
j_gene: TRBJ1-5; d_gene: -; abundance: -; v_gene: TRBV7-2; CDR3nt: TGTGCCAGCAGCTTAGCGCTTGGGGATCAGCCCCAGCATTTT; CDR3aa: CASSLALGDQPQHF
j_gene: TRBJ2-1; d_gene: -; abundance: once; v_gene: TRBV7-9; CDR3nt: TGTGCCAGCAGTCTTAAGCCGGACGGGTTAGGTGGGTACAATGAGCAGTTCTTC; CDR3aa: CASSLKPDGLGGYNEQFF
j_gene: TRBJ2-1; d_gene: -; abundance: once; v_gene: TRBV5-5; CDR3nt: TGTGCCAGCAGCTTGGGTCACAATGAGCAGTTCTTC; CDR3aa: CASSLGHNEQFF
j_gene: TRBJ1-1; d_gene: -; abundance: -; v_gene: TRBV5-4; CDR3nt: TGTGCCAGCAGCTTGCCCCCTATTACGGGCACTGAAGCTTTCTTT; CDR3aa: CASSLPPITGTEAFF
j_gene: TRBJ2-5; d_gene: -; abundance: many; v_gene: TRBV7-9; CDR3nt: TGTGCCAGCATCCCCCCGGGGTCAGAGACCCAGTACTTC; CDR3aa: CASIPPGSETQYF
j_gene: TRBJ1-2; d_gene: -; abundance: -; v_gene: TRBV6-1; CDR3nt: TGTGCCAGCTCCGGGGGCTTTGGCTACACCTTC; CDR3aa: CASSGGFGYTF
j_gene: TRBJ1-2; d_gene: TRBD1; abundance: -; v_gene: TRBV7-3; CDR3nt: TGTGCCAGCAGCTTAACAGGACAGGACTATGGCTACACCTTC; CDR3aa: CASSLTGQDYGYTF
j_gene: TRBJ2-2; d_gene: TRBD1; abundance: -; v_gene: TRBV18; CDR3nt: TGTGCCAGCTCACCACCGACAGGGGGCAACACCGGGGAGCTGTTTTTT; CDR3aa: CASSPPTGGNTGELFF
j_gene: TRBJ1-1; d_gene: -; abundance: -; v_gene: TRBV18; CDR3nt: TGTGCCAGCTCACCACCGACAAGGAACACTGAAGCTTTCTTT; CDR3aa: CASSPPTRNTEAFF
j_gene: TRBJ2-7; d_gene: TRBD2; abundance: -; v_gene: TRBV18; CDR3nt: TGTGCCAGCTCAAGGCAGCGGGACTCATACGAGCAGTACTTC; CDR3aa: CASSRQRDSYEQYF
j_gene: TRBJ2-1; d_gene: -; abundance: -; v_gene: TRBV5-4; CDR3nt: TGTGCCAGCAGCTTATCGGGTCAAACGGAGTTCTTC; CDR3aa: CASSLSGQTEFF
j_gene: TRBJ1-1; d_gene: -; abundance: -; v_gene: TRBV11-3; CDR3nt: TGTGCCAGCAGCTTCGGAGGGAAGGCTGAAGCTTTCTTT; CDR3aa: CASSFGGKAEAFF
j_gene: TRBJ1-3; d_gene: -; abundance: -; v_gene: TRBV5-1; CDR3nt: TGCGCCAGCAGCTCGGCAGGGACGACTGGAAACACCATATATTTT; CDR3aa: CASSSAGTTGNTIYF
j_gene: TRBJ1-5; d_gene: -; abundance: -; v_gene: TRBV5-8; CDR3nt: TGTGCCAGCACCGGACAGATTCAGCCCCAGCATTTT; CDR3aa: CASTGQIQPQHF
j_gene: TRBJ2-1; d_gene: -; abundance: -; v_gene: TRBV7-8; CDR3nt: TGTGCCAGCAGCTCCTTCGGTGGTCCAATTGAGCAGTTCTTC; CDR3aa: CASSSFGGPIEQFF
j_gene: TRBJ1-1; d_gene: -; abundance: -; v_gene: TRBV2; CDR3nt: TGTGCCAGCAGTGAACAGGGACCTGGAGCTTTCTTT; CDR3aa: CASSEQGPGAFF
j_gene: TRBJ1-2; d_gene: -; abundance: once; v_gene: TRBV7-9; CDR3nt: TGTGCCAGCAGCTTACGGGGGTATGGCTACACCTTC; CDR3aa: CASSLRGYGYTF
j_gene: TRBJ2-2; d_gene: -; abundance: -; v_gene: TRBV7-3; CDR3nt: TGTGCCAGCAGCTCTAGTACTTTGGGGACCGGGGAGCTGTTTTTT; CDR3aa: CASSSSTLGTGELFF
j_gene: TRBJ2-6; d_gene: -; abundance: -; v_gene: TRBV4-1; CDR3nt: TGCGCCAGCAGCCAAGATCGATGGGCTGGGGCCAACGTCCTGACTTTC; CDR3aa: CASSQDRWAGANVLTF
j_gene: TRBJ2-2; d_gene: TRBD1; abundance: -; v_gene: TRBV11-3; CDR3nt: TGTGCCAGCAGCTTATCAGGGGGCGTCACCGGGGAGCTGTTTTTT; CDR3aa: CASSLSGGVTGELFF
j_gene: TRBJ1-1; d_gene: -; abundance: -; v_gene: TRBV2; CDR3nt: TGTGCCACCTCAGGCAGCCAGAACACTGAAGCTTTCTTT; CDR3aa: CATSGSQNTEAFF
j_gene: TRBJ2-5; d_gene: TRBD1; abundance: -; v_gene: TRBV7-2; CDR3nt: TGTGCCAGCAGCTCAGTCCCGGGACAGCAAGAGACCCAGTACTTC; CDR3aa: CASSSVPGQQETQYF
j_gene: TRBJ2-1; d_gene: TRBD2; abundance: -; v_gene: TRBV7-8; CDR3nt: TGTGCCAGCAGCTTCGGACTAGCCTCCTACAATGAGCAGTTCTTC; CDR3aa: CASSFGLASYNEQFF
j_gene: TRBJ2-5; d_gene: TRBD1; abundance: -; v_gene: TRBV29-1; CDR3nt: TGCAGCGTTGAAGGGACAGGGGCCCATACCCGGGAGACCCAGTACTTC; CDR3aa: CSVEGTGAHTRETQYF
j_gene: TRBJ2-7; d_gene: -; abundance: -; v_gene: TRBV10-3; CDR3nt: TGTGCCATAGAGGAGGACACTAGGGGCGAGCAGTACTTC; CDR3aa: CAIEEDTRGEQYF
j_gene: TRBJ2-5; d_gene: -; abundance: -; v_gene: TRBV5-1; CDR3nt: TGCGCCAGCAGCTTGCGAGGGCTAGATTCCCAAGAGACCCAGTACTTC; CDR3aa: CASSLRGLDSQETQYF
j_gene: TRBJ2-7; d_gene: TRBD1; abundance: once; v_gene: TRBV5-1; CDR3nt: TGCGCCAGCAGCTTGGCCGAACAGGGGACCTACGAGCAGTACTTC; CDR3aa: CASSLAEQGTYEQYF
j_gene: TRBJ1-6; d_gene: -; abundance: -; v_gene: TRBV6-5; CDR3nt: TGTGCCAGCACCAGAGCAGGGTATAATTCACCCCTCCACTTT; CDR3aa: CASTRAGYNSPLHF
j_gene: TRBJ2-1; d_gene: TRBD2; abundance: -; v_gene: TRBV9; CDR3nt: TGTGCCAGCAGCGAGACTAGCGGGAGGGCCCTTGAGCAGTTCTTC; CDR3aa: CASSETSGRALEQFF
j_gene: TRBJ2-1; d_gene: -; abundance: few; v_gene: TRBV10-3; CDR3nt: TGTGCCATCAGTGCCCAGAGCTCCTACAATGAGCAGTTCTTC; CDR3aa: CAISAQSSYNEQFF
j_gene: TRBJ1-4; d_gene: TRBD1; abundance: -; v_gene: TRBV11-2; CDR3nt: TGTGCCAGCAGCTTAGGGACAGGTGAAAAACTGTTTTTT; CDR3aa: CASSLGTGEKLFF